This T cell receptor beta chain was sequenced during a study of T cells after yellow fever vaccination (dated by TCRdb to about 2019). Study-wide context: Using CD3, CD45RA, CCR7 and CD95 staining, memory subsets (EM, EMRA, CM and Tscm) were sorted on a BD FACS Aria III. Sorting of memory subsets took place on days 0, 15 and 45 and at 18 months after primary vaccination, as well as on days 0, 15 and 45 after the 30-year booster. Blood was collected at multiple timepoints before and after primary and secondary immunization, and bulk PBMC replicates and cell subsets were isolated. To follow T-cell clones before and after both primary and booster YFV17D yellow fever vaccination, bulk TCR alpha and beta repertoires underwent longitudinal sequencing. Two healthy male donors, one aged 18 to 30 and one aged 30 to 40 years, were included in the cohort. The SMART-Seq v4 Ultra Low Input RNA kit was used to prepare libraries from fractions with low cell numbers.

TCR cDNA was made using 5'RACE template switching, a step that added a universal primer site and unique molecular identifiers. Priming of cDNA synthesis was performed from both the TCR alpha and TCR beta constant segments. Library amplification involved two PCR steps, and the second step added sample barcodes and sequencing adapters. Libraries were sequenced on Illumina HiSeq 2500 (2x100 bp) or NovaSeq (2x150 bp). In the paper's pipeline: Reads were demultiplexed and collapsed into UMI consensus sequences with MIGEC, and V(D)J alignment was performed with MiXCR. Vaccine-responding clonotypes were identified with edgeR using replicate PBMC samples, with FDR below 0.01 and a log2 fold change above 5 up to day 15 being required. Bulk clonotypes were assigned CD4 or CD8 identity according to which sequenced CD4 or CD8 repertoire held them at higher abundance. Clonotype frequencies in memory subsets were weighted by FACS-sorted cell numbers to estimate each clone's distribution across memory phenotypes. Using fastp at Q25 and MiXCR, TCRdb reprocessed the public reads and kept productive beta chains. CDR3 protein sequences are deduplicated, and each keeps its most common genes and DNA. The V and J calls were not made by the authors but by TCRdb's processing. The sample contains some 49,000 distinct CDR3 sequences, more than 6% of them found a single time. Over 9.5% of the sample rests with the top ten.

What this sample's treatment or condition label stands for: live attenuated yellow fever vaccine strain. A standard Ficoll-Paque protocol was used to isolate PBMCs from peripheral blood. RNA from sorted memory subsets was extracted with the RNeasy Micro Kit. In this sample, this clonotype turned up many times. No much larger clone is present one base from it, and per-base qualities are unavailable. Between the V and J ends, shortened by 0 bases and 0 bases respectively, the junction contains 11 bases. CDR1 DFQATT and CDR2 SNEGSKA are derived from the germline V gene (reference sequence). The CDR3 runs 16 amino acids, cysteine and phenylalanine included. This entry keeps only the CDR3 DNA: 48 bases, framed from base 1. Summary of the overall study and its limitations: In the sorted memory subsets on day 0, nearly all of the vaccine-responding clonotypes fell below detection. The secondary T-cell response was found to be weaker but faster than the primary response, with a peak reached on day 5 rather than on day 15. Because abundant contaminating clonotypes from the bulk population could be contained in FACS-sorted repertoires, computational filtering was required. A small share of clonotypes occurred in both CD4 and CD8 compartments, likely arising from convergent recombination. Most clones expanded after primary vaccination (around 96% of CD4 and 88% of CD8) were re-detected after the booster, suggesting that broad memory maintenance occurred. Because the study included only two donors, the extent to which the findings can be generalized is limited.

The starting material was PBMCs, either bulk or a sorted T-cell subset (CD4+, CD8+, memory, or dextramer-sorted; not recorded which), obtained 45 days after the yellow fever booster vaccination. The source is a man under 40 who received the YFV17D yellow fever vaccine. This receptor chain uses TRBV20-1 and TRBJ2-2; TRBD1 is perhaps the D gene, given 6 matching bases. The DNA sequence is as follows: TGCAGTGCTAGAGATCCCTGGACAGCGAACACCGGGGAGCTGTTTTTT. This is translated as CSARDPWTANTGELFF.